The T cell receptor beta chain under discussion was sequenced for a study of blood T cell repertoires in COVID-19. Sequencing used immunoSEQ multiplex PCR; TCRdb keeps in-frame clones, though not all of them. The table includes hundreds of thousands of clones, around 89% detected once. A single count supports this clone. With 1 base clipped from V and 8 bases from J, the junction kept 6 bases outside the gene matches. The CDR3 covers 15 residues. CDR1 is SGHRS and CDR2 is YFSETQ in the germline V gene. The TCR was taken from a woman in her twenties or thirties with acute or convalescent COVID-19. The V call is TRBV5-1, the J call TRBJ2-1; 10 nucleotides line up with TRBD1. The material sequenced was peripheral blood. The CDR3 sequence: CASSLRQGAVDEQFF. The DNA for the CDR3 is TGCGCCAGCAGCTTGAGACAGGGGGCGGTCGATGAGCAGTTCTTC.